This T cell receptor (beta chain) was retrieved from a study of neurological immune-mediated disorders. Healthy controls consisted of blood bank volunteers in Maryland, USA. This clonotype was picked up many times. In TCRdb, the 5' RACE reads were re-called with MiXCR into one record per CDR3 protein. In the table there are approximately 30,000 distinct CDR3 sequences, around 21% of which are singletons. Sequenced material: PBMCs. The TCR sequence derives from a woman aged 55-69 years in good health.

Here the CDR3 DNA reads TGCGCCAGCAGCCTGACTATCGGACGGGGGGAAGATACGCAGTATTTT. As protein: CASSLTIGRGEDTQYF. This chain joins TRBV4-1 and TRBJ2-3; 7 positions match TRBD2. Germline CDR1 is MGHRA and CDR2 is YSYEKL. The CDR3 totals 16 residues. With V trimmed by 4 bases and J by 5 bases, 12 bases remained unmatched.